This T cell receptor (beta chain) is drawn from a study of cytomegalovirus exposure and HLA in healthy donors. General study results and limits: In an earlier analysis, about 87% or about 30%: the productive usage of most TCR beta V segments.

The junction had 7 bases not matched to a gene; V was cut back by 4 bases and J by 4 bases. CDR3 size: 14 residues. Germline CDR1 reads SGHRS; CDR2 reads YFSETQ. A word on this clone: Its target is unknown.

It was with 60 Vbeta and 13 Jbeta primers that the PCR ran. The method was immunoSEQ multiplex PCR; TCRdb's version includes in-frame clones alone and lacks a portion of them. The sample consists of roughly 93,000 clones, just under 80% of them appearing once. Sequenced input: PBMCs. The TCR originated in a man aged 25-45 years in good health and CMV-seronegative. The chain links TRBV5-1 to TRBJ1-2; 7 bases are shared with TRBD1. This CDR3 is CASSPDRWSYGYTF. The CDR3 nucleotides read TGCGCCAGCAGCCCGGACAGGTGGTCCTATGGCTACACCTTC.